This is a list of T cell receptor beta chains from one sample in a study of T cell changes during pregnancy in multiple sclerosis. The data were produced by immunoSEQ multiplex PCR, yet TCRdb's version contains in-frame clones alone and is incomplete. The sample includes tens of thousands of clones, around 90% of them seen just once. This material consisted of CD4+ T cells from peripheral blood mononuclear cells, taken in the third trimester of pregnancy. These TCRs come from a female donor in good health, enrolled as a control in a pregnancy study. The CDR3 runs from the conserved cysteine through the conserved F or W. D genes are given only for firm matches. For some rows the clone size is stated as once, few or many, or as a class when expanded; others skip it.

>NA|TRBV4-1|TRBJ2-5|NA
CASSQDKGEGYQETQYF
TGCGCCAGCAGCCAAGATAAGGGGGAGGGGTACCAAGAGACCCAGTACTTC
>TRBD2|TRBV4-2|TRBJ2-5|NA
CASSQDGTSGSGETQYF
TGTGCCAGCAGCCAAGATGGAACTAGCGGGAGTGGGGAGACCCAGTACTTC
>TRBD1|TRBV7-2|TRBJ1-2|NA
CASSLVGRTGGSNYGYTF
TGTGCCAGCAGCTTAGTGGGGAGGACAGGGGGGTCTAACTATGGCTACACCTTC
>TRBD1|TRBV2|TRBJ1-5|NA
CASSGQSDQPQHF
TGTGCCAGCTCGGGACAGAGCGATCAGCCCCAGCATTTT
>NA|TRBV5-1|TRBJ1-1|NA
CASSGNPADREAFF
TGCGCCAGCAGCGGAAATCCGGCCGACAGGGAAGCTTTCTTT
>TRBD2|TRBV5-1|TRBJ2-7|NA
CASNGLAGAASAEQYF
TGCGCCAGCAACGGGTTAGCGGGGGCCGCGAGCGCCGAGCAGTACTTC
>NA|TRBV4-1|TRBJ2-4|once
CASSQDLIAKNIQYF
TGCGCCAGCAGCCAAGATCTTATAGCCAAAAACATTCAGTACTTC
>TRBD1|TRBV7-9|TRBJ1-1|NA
CASSPTGQGGTEAFF
TGTGCCAGCAGCCCTACTGGGCAGGGGGGCACTGAAGCTTTCTTT
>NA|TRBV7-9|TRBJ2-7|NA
CASSPRRTSYEQYF
TGTGCCAGCAGCCCAAGACGGACATCCTACGAGCAGTACTTC
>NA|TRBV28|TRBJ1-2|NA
CATLLTENLLSYGYTF
TGTGCCACCCTCCTGACAGAAAACCTTTTATCCTATGGCTACACCTTC
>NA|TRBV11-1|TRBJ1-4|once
CASSSQGVGEKLFF
TGTGCCAGCAGCTCACAGGGCGTCGGTGAAAAACTGTTTTTT
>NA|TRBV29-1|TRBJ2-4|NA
CSAPSGGIQYF
TGCAGCGCTCCCTCCGGGGGCATTCAGTACTTC
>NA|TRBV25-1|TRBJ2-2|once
CAGSDRPNTGELFF
TGTGCCGGCAGTGACAGGCCTAACACCGGGGAGCTGTTTTTT
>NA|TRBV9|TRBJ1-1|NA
CASSVSAGGTEAFF
TGTGCCAGCAGCGTAAGTGCAGGAGGCACTGAAGCTTTCTTT
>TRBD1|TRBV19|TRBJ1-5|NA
CASRTTGTGNQPQHF
TGTGCCAGTAGGACTACCGGGACAGGGAATCAGCCCCAGCATTTT
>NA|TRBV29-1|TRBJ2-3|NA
CSVERGLTQYF
TGCAGCGTTGAACGTGGACTTACGCAGTATTTT
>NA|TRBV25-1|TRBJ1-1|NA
CASGGRNTEAFF
TGTGCCAGTGGGGGCAGAAACACTGAAGCTTTCTTT
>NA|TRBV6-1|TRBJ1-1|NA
CASSSYRSSNTEAFF
TGTGCCAGCAGTTCCTACAGGTCTTCGAACACTGAAGCTTTCTTT
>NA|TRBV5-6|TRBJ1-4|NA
CASSSGGYEKLFF
TGTGCCAGCAGCTCCGGGGGTTATGAAAAACTGTTTTTT
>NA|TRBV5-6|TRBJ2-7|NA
CASSEPGLHYEQYF
TGTGCCAGCAGCGAACCGGGACTCCACTACGAGCAGTACTTC
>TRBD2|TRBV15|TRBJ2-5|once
CATSRGGRDETQYF
TGTGCCACCAGCAGAGGCGGGAGAGATGAGACCCAGTACTTC
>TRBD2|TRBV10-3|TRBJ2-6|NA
CAISELAGGTGANVLTF
TGTGCCATCAGTGAGTTGGCGGGGGGAACTGGGGCCAACGTCCTGACTTTC
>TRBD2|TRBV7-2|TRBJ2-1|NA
CASSLIAGGASYNEQFF
TGTGCCAGCAGCTTGATAGCGGGGGGAGCATCCTACAATGAGCAGTTCTTC
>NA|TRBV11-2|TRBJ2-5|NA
CASSLRQGGGETQYF
TGTGCCAGCAGCTTACGCCAGGGAGGAGGAGAGACCCAGTACTTC
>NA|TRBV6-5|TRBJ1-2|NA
CASSYTGSDYTF
TGTGCCAGCAGTTACACAGGGTCTGACTACACCTTC
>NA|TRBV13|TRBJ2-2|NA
CASSAGRLGTGELFF
TGTGCCAGCAGCGCAGGAAGACTAGGGACCGGGGAGCTGTTTTTT
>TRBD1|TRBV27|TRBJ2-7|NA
CASIGTGASYEQYF
TGTGCCAGCATAGGAACAGGGGCTTCCTACGAGCAGTACTTC
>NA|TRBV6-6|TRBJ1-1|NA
CASIGSGTANTEAFF
TGTGCCAGCATCGGGAGCGGAACAGCGAACACTGAAGCTTTCTTT
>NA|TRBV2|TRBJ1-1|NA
CASTTLGGATEAFF
TGTGCCAGCACGACGCTAGGGGGGGCCACTGAAGCTTTCTTT
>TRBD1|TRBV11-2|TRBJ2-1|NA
CASSLGQGGHNEQFF
TGTGCCAGCAGCTTGGGACAGGGGGGCCACAATGAGCAGTTCTTC
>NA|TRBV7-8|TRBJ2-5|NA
CASSREETQYF
TGTGCCAGCAGCCGTGAAGAGACCCAGTACTTC
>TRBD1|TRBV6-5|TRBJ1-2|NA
CASSTGASRGYTF
TGTGCCAGCAGTACAGGGGCCAGTCGGGGCTACACCTTC
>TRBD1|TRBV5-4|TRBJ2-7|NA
CASSLRQGGPYEQYF
TGTGCCAGCAGCCTCCGACAGGGTGGCCCCTACGAGCAGTACTTC
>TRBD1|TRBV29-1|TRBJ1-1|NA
CSVENGQGFTEAFF
TGCAGCGTTGAAAATGGACAGGGGTTCACTGAAGCTTTCTTT
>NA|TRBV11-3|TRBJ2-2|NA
CASSTANTGELFF
TGTGCCAGCTCGACAGCTAACACCGGGGAGCTGTTTTTT
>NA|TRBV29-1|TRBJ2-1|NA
CSVLSFSYYNEQFF
TGCAGCGTCCTGAGTTTTTCCTACTACAATGAGCAGTTCTTC
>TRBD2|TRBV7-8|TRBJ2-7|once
CASSQRRLAGAQYEQYF
TGTGCCAGCAGCCAAAGAAGATTAGCGGGAGCCCAGTACGAGCAGTACTTC
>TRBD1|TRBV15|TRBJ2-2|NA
CATSSYFRGQVGINTGELFF
TGTGCCACCAGCAGCTACTTCAGGGGGCAGGTGGGCATTAACACCGGGGAGCTGTTTTTT
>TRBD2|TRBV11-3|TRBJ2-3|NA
CASSPSGGTDTQYF
TGTGCCAGCAGCCCTAGCGGGGGCACAGATACGCAGTATTTT
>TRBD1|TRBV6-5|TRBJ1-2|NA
CASSYSLGQGGYTF
TGTGCCAGCAGTTATTCGCTTGGACAGGGTGGCTACACCTTC
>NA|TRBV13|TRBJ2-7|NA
CASSLRGLEYEQYF
TGTGCCAGCAGCTTACGCGGGCTGGAATACGAGCAGTACTTC
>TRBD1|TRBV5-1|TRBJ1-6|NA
CASSWGGTGGSPLHF
TGCGCCAGCAGCTGGGGGGGGACAGGGGGTTCACCCCTCCACTTT
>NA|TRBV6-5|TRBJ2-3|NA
CASRLGVRGDTQYF
TGTGCCAGCAGACTCGGGGTACGGGGAGATACGCAGTATTTT
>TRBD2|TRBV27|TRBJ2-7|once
CASSGLAGVFEQYF
TGTGCCAGCAGCGGACTAGCGGGGGTGTTCGAGCAGTACTTC
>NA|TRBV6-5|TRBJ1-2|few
CASSYSSGTGYGYTF
TGTGCCAGCAGTTACTCGAGCGGTACAGGGTATGGCTACACCTTC
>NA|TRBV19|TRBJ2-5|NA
CASSIGGETQYF
TGTGCCAGTAGTATTGGGGGGGAGACCCAGTACTTC
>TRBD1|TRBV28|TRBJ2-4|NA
CASSRTGGGNIQYF
TGTGCCAGCAGCCGAACAGGGGGCGGAAACATTCAGTACTTC
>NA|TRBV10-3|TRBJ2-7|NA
CAMGQGYEQYF
TGTGCCATGGGGCAGGGATACGAGCAGTACTTC
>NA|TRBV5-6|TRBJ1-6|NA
CASSLVDRQRGPLHF
TGTGCCAGCAGCTTGGTGGACCGCCAAAGGGGGCCCCTCCACTTT